Sequencing of this TCR beta chain was carried out in a study of control samples from healthy donors and cancer patients. This CDR3 is 14 amino acids long. Trimming stripped 2 bases from V and 8 bases from J, with 12 bases between. The V gene's germline CDR1 is SGHAT and CDR2 FQDESV (reference sequence). Assay: immunoSEQ multiplex PCR; the TCRdb copy retains only in-frame clones and omits some. Of fewer than 150,000 clones in the sample, around 93% are singletons; the top ten hold just over 8.5%. The genes are TRBV11-1 and TRBJ1-4, with D unclear. The source material was blood. The TCR was taken from a man younger than 30 in good health. The CDR3: CASSLRDRPEKLFF. The CDR3 DNA reads as TGTGCCAGCAGCTTAAGGGATCGCCCCGAAAAACTGTTTTTT.